This entry lists 2 T cell receptor beta chains sequenced from one sample in a study of blood T cells in healthy people across ages. It was with a sample-barcoded 5' primer and a J-beta primer mix that a second PCR of about 7 to 12 cycles was run. TCRdb re-called the 5' RACE reads with MiXCR, one entry per CDR3 protein. The table records 1,500,000 or so distinct CDR3 sequences, approximately 42% of them present only once. Sequencing was done on a sample of blood. The receptors stem from a woman between 18 and 29 years old in good health.

This clonotype was detected a few times. The CDR3 DNA is TGTGCCAGCAGCTTAAATGGGTTCGATGGCTACACCTTC. Translation gives CASSLNGFDGYTF. The chain is built from TRBV7-3 and TRBJ1-2; no clear D gene. The CDR3 consists of 13 residues. The V gene's germline CDR1 is SGHTA and CDR2 FQGTGA. V gave up 1 base and J gave up 6 bases, with 9 bases separating them.

This chain links TRBV5-1 with TRBJ2-3; TRBD2 might be the D (6 bases). Trimming took off 4 bases at V and 5 bases at J, with 14 bases between the two ends. Germline loops: CDR1 SGHRS, CDR2 YFSETQ. This CDR3 is 14 amino acids long. CDR3 nucleotides: TGCGCCAGCAGCAGGAGGGAAGCTGGAGATACGCAGTATTTT. Its protein is CASSRREAGDTQYF.